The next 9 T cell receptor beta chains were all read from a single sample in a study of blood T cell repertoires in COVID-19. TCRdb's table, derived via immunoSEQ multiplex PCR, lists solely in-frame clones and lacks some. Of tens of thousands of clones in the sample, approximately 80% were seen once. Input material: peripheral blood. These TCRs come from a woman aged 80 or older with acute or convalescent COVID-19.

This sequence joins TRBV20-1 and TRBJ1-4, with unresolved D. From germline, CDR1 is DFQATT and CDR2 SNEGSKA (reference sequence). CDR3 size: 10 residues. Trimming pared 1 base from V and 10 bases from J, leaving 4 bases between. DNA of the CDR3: TGCAGTGCTAGAGGAGTAAAACTGTTTTTT. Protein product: CSARGVKLFF.

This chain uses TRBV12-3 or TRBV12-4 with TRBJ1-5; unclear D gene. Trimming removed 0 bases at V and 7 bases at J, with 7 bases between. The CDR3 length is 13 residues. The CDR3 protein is CASSLARFQPQHF. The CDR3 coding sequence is TGTGCCAGCAGTTTAGCGAGGTTCCAGCCCCAGCATTTT.

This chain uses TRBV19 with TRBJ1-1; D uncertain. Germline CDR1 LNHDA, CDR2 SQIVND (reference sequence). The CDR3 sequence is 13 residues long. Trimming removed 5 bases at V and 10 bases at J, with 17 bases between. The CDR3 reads CASSSRPQTGAFF. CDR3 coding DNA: TGTGCCAGTAGTTCACGACCCCAGACGGGAGCTTTCTTT. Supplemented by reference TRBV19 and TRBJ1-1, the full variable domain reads DGGITQSPKYLFRKEGQNVTLSCEQNLNHDAMYWYRQDPGQGLRLIYYSQIVNDFQKGDIAEGYSVSREKKESFPLTVTSAQKNPTAFYLCASSSRPQTGAFFGQGTRLTVV.

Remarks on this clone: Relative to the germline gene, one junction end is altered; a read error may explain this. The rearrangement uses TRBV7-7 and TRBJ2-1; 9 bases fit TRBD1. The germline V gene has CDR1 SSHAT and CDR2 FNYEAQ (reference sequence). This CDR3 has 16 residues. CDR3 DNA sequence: TGTGCTAGCAGCTCTACAGACAGGGGGGGATTGGATGAGCAGTTCTTC. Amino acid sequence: CASSSTDRGGLDEQFF.

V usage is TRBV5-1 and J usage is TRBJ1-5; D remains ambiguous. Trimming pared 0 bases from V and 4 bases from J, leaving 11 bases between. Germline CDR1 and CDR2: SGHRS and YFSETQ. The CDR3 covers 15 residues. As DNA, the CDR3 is TGCGCCAGCAGCTTGGGGCAGGCACCAAATCAGCCCCAGCATTTT. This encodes CASSLGQAPNQPQHF.

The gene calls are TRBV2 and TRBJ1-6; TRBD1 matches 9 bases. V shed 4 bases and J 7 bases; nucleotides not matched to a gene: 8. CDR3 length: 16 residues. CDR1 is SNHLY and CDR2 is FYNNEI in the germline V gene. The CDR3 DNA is TGTGCCAGCAGTGTCGCCGGGACAGGGAGCAATTCACCCCTCCACTTT. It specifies CASSVAGTGSNSPLHF.

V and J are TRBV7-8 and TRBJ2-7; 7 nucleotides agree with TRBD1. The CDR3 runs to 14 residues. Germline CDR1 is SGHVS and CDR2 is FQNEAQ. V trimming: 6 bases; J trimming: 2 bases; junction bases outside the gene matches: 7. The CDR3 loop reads CASSLRGIAYEQYF. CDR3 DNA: TGTGCCAGCAGTCTCAGGGGGATAGCCTACGAGCAGTACTTC.

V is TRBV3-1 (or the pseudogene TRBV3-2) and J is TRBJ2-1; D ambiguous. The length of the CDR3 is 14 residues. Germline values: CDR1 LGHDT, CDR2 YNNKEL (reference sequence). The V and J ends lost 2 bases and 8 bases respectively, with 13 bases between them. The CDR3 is CASSQYTQRHEQFF. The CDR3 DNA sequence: TGTGCCAGCAGCCAATACACCCAACGCCATGAGCAGTTCTTC.

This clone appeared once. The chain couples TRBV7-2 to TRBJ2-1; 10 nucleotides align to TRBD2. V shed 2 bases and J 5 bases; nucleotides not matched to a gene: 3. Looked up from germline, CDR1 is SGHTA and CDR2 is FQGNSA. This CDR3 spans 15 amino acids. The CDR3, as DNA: TGTGCCAGCAGCTTATTACTAGCGGGGAACAATGAGCAGTTCTTC. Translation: CASSLLLAGNNEQFF.